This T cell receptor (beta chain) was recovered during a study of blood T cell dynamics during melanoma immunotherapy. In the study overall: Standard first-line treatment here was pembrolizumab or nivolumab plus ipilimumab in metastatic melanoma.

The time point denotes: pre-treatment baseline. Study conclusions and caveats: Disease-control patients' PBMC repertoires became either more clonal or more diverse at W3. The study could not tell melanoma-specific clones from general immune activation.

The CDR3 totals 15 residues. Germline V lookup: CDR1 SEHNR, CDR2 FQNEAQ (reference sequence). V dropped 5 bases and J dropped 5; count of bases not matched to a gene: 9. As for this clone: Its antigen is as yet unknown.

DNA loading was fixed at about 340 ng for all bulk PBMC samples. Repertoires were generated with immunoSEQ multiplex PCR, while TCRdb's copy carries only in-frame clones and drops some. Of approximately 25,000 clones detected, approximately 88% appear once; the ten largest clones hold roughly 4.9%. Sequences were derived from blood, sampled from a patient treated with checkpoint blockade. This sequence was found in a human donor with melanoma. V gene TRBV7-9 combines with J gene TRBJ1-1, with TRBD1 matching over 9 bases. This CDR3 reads CASSTRTGAWTEAFF. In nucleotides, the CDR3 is TGTGCCAGCAGCACCAGGACAGGGGCCTGGACTGAAGCTTTCTTT.